Each of the 17 T cell receptor beta chains below was sequenced from the same sample in a study of breast tumors, draining lymph nodes, adjacent tissues. Via MiXCR, TCRdb re-called the multiplex PCR reads, giving one row per CDR3 protein. The table includes approximately 280,000 distinct CDR3 sequences, over 30% detected once. Axillary draining lymph nodes of breast cancer patients supplied the node samples. The source material was axillary lymph node tissue. The receptors shown here come from a female donor with breast cancer. Some clones in this sample may be carry-over from other donors' samples.

This clonotype has at least ten counts. The chain joins TRBV5-6 to TRBJ2-2; no firm D call. Trimming removed 0 bases at V and 6 bases at J, with 9 bases between. This CDR3 spans 14 amino acids. CDR1 is SGHDT and CDR2 is YYEEEE in the germline V gene. CDR3 coding DNA: TGTGCCAGCAGCTTGGCCGGCGTTGCCGGGGAGCTGTTTTTT. This sequence encodes CASSLAGVAGELFF.

The gene calls are TRBV10-3 and TRBJ2-3; no definite D call. Trimming removed 4 bases at V and 0 bases at J, with 11 bases between. Germline CDR1 reads ENHRY; CDR2 reads SYGVKD. There are 15 residues in the CDR3. For the CDR3, the DNA is TGTGCCATCAGTGCCCCTGAGACTAGCACAGATACGCAGTATTTT. It is translated as CAISAPETSTDTQYF.

In this sample, this clonotype turned up a few times. The chain combines TRBV20-1 with TRBJ1-1; 9 bases agree with TRBD1. CDR1 and CDR2 (germline): DFQATT, SNEGSKA (reference sequence). The junction had 5 bases not matched to a gene; V was cut back by 7 bases and J by 2 bases. The CDR3 is 13 amino acids. For the CDR3, the DNA is TGCAGTGTTGGACAGGGGTTCAACACTGAAGCTTTCTTT. Residues: CSVGQGFNTEAFF.

This clonotype was recorded at least ten times. The chain links TRBV20-1 to TRBJ1-4, with unresolved D. V shed 0 bases and J shed 7 bases, with 12 bases lying between them. This CDR3 is built from 14 residues. Germline CDR1 DFQATT, CDR2 SNEGSKA (reference sequence). The CDR3, as DNA: TGCAGTGCTAGAGATCGCCGAACGGGTGAAAAACTGTTTTTT. Encoded protein: CSARDRRTGEKLFF.

This chain uses TRBV6-1 with TRBJ2-2, with D unclear. Trimming pared 9 bases from V and 3 bases from J, leaving 14 bases between. Germline values: CDR1 MNHNS, CDR2 SASEGT. The CDR3 consists of 14 residues. The CDR3 DNA sequence: TGTGCCAGTCGGCGAATTGGGTACACCGGGGAGCTGTTTTTT. Translating gives CASRRIGYTGELFF.

The J gene is TRBJ1-5, the V gene TRBV10-3, with a possible D match to TRBD1 (5 bases). Looked up from germline, CDR1 is ENHRY and CDR2 is SYGVKD. The length of the CDR3 is 12 residues. V dropped 4 bases and J dropped 8 bases, with 9 bases sitting between them. CDR3 nucleotides: TGTGCCATCAGTGGCGGGGCCAAGCCCCAGCATTTT. Its translation: CAISGGAKPQHF.

The genes are TRBV30 and TRBJ1-6; D is uncertain. V was pared by 0 bases and J by 6 bases, with 3 bases between. Per the germline V gene, CDR1 is GTSNPN and CDR2 is SVGIG (reference sequence). This CDR3 region has 12 residues. This chain's CDR3 is CAWSVPNSPLHF. The CDR3 DNA is TGTGCCTGGAGTGTACCTAATTCACCCCTCCACTTT.

This clonotype has at least ten counts. The chain has TRBV5-1 and TRBJ1-2, with unresolved D. The V and J ends lost 3 bases and 2 bases respectively, with 14 bases between them. This CDR3 has 15 amino acids. CDR1 is SGHRS and CDR2 is YFSETQ in the germline V gene. This chain's CDR3 is CASSSVTGENYGYTF. For the CDR3, the DNA is TGCGCCAGCAGCTCGGTTACCGGGGAGAACTATGGCTACACCTTC.

CDR3 in DNA: TGCAGTGCTAGGGTCCGGGGGGTAGGTGAAGCTTTCTTT. This gives the protein CSARVRGVGEAFF. V and J are TRBV20-1 and TRBJ1-1, with a tentative D call TRBD1 (5 bases). Trimming removed 3 bases from V and 7 bases from J, with 15 bases in between. Germline CDR1 and CDR2: DFQATT and SNEGSKA (reference sequence). The CDR3 has 13 residues.

This clonotype was seen many times. The V gene is TRBV2, the J gene TRBJ2-6; a possible D gene is TRBD1 (6 bases). The V and J ends lost 6 bases and 4 bases respectively, with 19 bases between them. The CDR3 covers 17 residues. Germline V gene data show CDR1 as SNHLY and CDR2 as FYNNEI. The CDR3 is CASREIPRGPGANVLTF. The CDR3 DNA reads as TGTGCCAGCAGAGAAATCCCCAGGGGACCCGGGGCCAACGTCCTGACTTTC.

DNA of the CDR3: TGTGCCAGCTCACCAAGTGGAAAGGTTTTTGGCTACACCTTC. Encoded protein: CASSPSGKVFGYTF. V and J are TRBV18 and TRBJ1-2; D is unresolved. Germline V CDR1 and CDR2: KGHSH, LQKENI. V gave up 2 bases and J gave up 7 bases, with 14 bases separating them. The CDR3 consists of 14 residues.

This clonotype has ten or more counts. The chain couples TRBV29-1 to TRBJ2-3; D may be TRBD1 (5 bases). The CDR3 loop spans 11 amino acids. V was shortened by 6 bases and J by 5 bases, with 9 bases between the two germline ends. Germline CDR1 SQVTM, CDR2 ANQGSEA. The CDR3 DNA sequence: TGCAGCGTCCAGGGTGGAGATACGCAGTATTTT. It codes for CSVQGGDTQYF.

This clonotype came up many times. The chain is built from TRBV9 and TRBJ2-1; 14 bases are a match to TRBD2. CDR3 length equals 15 residues. The V and J ends lost 4 bases and 5 bases, in that order; junction bases with no gene match: 2. CDR1 is SGDLS and CDR2 is YYNGEE in the germline V gene. The CDR3 DNA reads as TGTGCCAGCAGCTTGGGACTAGCGGGGGACAATGAGCAGTTCTTC. Translating it yields CASSLGLAGDNEQFF.

This clonotype was found many times. The chain links TRBV19 to TRBJ2-1, with 8 nucleotides matching TRBD2. The CDR3 consists of 13 residues. J was trimmed by 9 bases and V by 3 bases; bases with no gene match: 4. Per the germline V gene, CDR1 is LNHDA and CDR2 is SQIVND (reference sequence). The CDR3 DNA reads as TGTGCCAGTAGTATCCAGCGGGAGACTGAGCAGTTCTTC. Protein: CASSIQRETEQFF.

The sample holds a few counts of this clonotype. Being one base from a much bigger clone, this may be a read error. The chain couples TRBV20-1 to TRBJ2-1; D unclear. The V end lost 0 bases, the J end lost 3 bases, and 21 bases lay between the germline ends. CDR3 length: 18 amino acids. Per germline, CDR1 DFQATT and CDR2 SNEGSKA (reference sequence). CDR3 loop: CSAREKGMVSSGYNEQFF. The DNA of the CDR3 is TGCAGTGCTAGAGAGAAAGGGATGGTCTCTTCCGGCTACAATGAGCAGTTCTTC.

This chain joins TRBV10-2 and TRBJ2-3, with D possibly being TRBD1 or TRBD2 (5 bases each). With 4 bases removed from V and 5 bases from J, the gap between germline ends came to 16 bases. Germline assignment: CDR1 WSHSY and CDR2 SAAADI. The length of the CDR3 is 15 residues. The CDR3 DNA reads as TGCGCCAGCAGTGCTAGAGAGTCGGGGCGAGATACGCAGTATTTT. Amino acids: CASSARESGRDTQYF.

This clonotype was seen many times. V usage is TRBV12-3 or TRBV12-4 and J usage is TRBJ1-3; possibly TRBD1 for D (6 bases). There are 16 residues in the CDR3. V was clipped by 4 bases and J by 0 bases, with 13 bases between them. CDR3 in amino acids: CASSWTARTSGNTIYF. CDR3 nucleotide sequence: TGTGCCAGCAGTTGGACAGCGAGGACCTCTGGAAACACCATATATTTT.